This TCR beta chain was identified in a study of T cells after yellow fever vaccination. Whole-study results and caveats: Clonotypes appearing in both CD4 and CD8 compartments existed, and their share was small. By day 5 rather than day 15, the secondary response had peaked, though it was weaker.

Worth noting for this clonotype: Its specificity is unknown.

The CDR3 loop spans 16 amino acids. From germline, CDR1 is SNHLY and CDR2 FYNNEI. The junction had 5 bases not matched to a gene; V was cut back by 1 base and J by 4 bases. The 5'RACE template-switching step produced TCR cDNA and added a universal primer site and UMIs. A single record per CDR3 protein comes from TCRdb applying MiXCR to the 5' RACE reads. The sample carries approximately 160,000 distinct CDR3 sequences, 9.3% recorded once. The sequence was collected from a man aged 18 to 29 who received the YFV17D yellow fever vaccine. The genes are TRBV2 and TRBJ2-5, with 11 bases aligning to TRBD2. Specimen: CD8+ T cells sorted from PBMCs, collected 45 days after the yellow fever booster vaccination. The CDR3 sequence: CASSEGSGGARETQYF. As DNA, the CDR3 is TGTGCCAGCAGTGAAGGTAGCGGGGGGGCCCGAGAGACCCAGTACTTC.